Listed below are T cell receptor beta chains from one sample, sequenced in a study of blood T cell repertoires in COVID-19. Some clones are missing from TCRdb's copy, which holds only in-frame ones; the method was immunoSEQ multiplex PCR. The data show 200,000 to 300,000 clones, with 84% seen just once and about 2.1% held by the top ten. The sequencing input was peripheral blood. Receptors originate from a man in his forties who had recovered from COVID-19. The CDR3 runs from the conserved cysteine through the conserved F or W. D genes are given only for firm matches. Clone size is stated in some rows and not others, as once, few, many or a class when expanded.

CASSPIGWGRETQYF,TGTGCCAGCAGCCCCATTGGTTGGGGGCGGGAGACCCAGTACTTC,TRBV11-2,TRBJ2-5,NA,NA
CASSLALRQDSYEQYF,TGTGCCAGCAGCTTAGCCCTTAGACAGGACTCCTACGAGCAGTACTTC,TRBV11-2,TRBJ2-7,NA,NA
CAISEDGGVNYGYTF,TGTGCCATCAGTGAAGATGGCGGAGTTAACTATGGCTACACCTTC,TRBV10-3,TRBJ1-2,NA,NA
CASSLARHTRENTEAFF,TGTGCCAGCAGTTTGGCCCGACATACCCGGGAGAACACTGAAGCTTTCTTT,TRBV6-2/TRBV6-3,TRBJ1-1,NA,NA
CASERGGTDTQYF,TGTGCCAGCGAGCGGGGGGGCACAGATACGCAGTATTTT,TRBV6-5,TRBJ2-3,TRBD2,NA
CASSAPGNTIYF,TGTGCCAGCAGTGCGCCTGGAAACACCATATATTTT,TRBV3-1/TRBV3-2,TRBJ1-3,NA,NA
CASSVRSGEQFF,TGCGCCAGCAGTGTCAGAAGCGGTGAGCAGTTCTTC,TRBV10-1,TRBJ2-1,NA,NA
CASSLFGGGATDTQYF,TGTGCCAGCAGCTTATTTGGCGGGGGTGCCACAGATACGCAGTATTTT,TRBV7-2,TRBJ2-3,TRBD2,NA
CASSLGDILKNIQYF,TGTGCCAGCAGCTTAGGGGACATCCTCAAAAACATTCAGTACTTC,TRBV7-9,TRBJ2-4,NA,once
CASPFKGFSYDEQFF,TGTGCCAGCCCCTTCAAGGGGTTTAGTTACGATGAGCAGTTCTTC,TRBV7-9,TRBJ2-1,NA,NA
CASSPETGGYEQYF,TGTGCCAGCTCACCGGAGACAGGGGGTTACGAGCAGTACTTC,TRBV18,TRBJ2-7,TRBD1,NA
CASSPTGRAGDEKLFF,TGTGCCAGCAGCCCTACAGGGCGCGCCGGCGATGAAAAACTGTTTTTT,TRBV9,TRBJ1-4,NA,few
CASSGHAGAGNTIYF,TGTGCCAGTAGTGGACACGCAGGGGCTGGAAACACCATATATTTT,TRBV19,TRBJ1-3,NA,few
CASQKREDSYNEQFF,TGTGCCAGCCAGAAGCGGGAGGACTCCTACAATGAGCAGTTCTTC,TRBV19,TRBJ2-1,TRBD2,NA
CASSPPTSGRSYEQYF,TGTGCCAGCTCACCACCGACTAGCGGGCGCTCCTACGAGCAGTACTTC,TRBV18,TRBJ2-7,TRBD2,NA
CASSARDRVPGNTIYF,TGTGCCAGCAGTGCCCGAGACAGGGTACCGGGAAACACCATATATTTT,TRBV6-1,TRBJ1-3,TRBD1,NA
CASSSSGRRSYNEQFF,TGTGCCAGCAGTTCTAGCGGGAGGAGGTCCTACAATGAGCAGTTCTTC,TRBV6-2/TRBV6-3,TRBJ2-1,TRBD2,once
CASSSDWGQGADTQYF,TGTGCCAGCAGCTCGGATTGGGGACAGGGAGCAGATACGCAGTATTTT,TRBV7-8,TRBJ2-3,TRBD1,NA
CASSAPGGQGPYEQYF,TGTGCCAGCAGCGCCCCTGGGGGACAGGGCCCCTACGAGCAGTACTTC,TRBV5-4,TRBJ2-7,TRBD1,NA
CSASRSAAGSGNTIYF,TGCAGTGCTAGTAGGTCGGCAGCGGGATCTGGAAACACCATATATTTT,TRBV20-1,TRBJ1-3,NA,NA
CASSIGTANYGYTF,TGTGCCAGCAGCATCGGGACAGCTAACTATGGCTACACCTTC,TRBV5-8,TRBJ1-2,TRBD1,NA
CASSTGTSGFEQYF,TGTGCCAGTAGTACCGGGACTAGCGGGTTCGAGCAGTACTTC,TRBV19,TRBJ2-7,TRBD2,NA
CASIRRDRGFAGYTF,TGTGCCAGCATTCGACGGGACAGGGGGTTCGCTGGCTACACCTTC,TRBV27,TRBJ1-2,TRBD1,NA
CAWSPRDRGLRQPQHF,TGTGCCTGGAGTCCCCGGGACAGGGGGCTTCGGCAGCCCCAGCATTTT,TRBV30,TRBJ1-5,TRBD1,NA
CAWSVQGRRRLSNYGYTF,TGTGCCTGGAGTGTACAGGGACGCCGGCGATTGTCTAACTATGGCTACACCTTC,TRBV30,TRBJ1-2,NA,NA
CASSPRAPGGTEAFF,TGTGCCAGCAGCCCTAGAGCGCCGGGGGGCACTGAAGCTTTCTTT,TRBV9,TRBJ1-1,NA,many
CASSASGDTQYF,TGTGCCAGCAGCGCCTCGGGAGATACGCAGTATTTT,TRBV9,TRBJ2-3,NA,few
CAWSVRAGAVDGYTF,TGTGCCTGGAGTGTACGGGCAGGGGCTGTGGACGGCTACACCTTC,TRBV30,TRBJ1-2,NA,once
CASSPRGETQYF,TGTGCCAGCAGCCCACGGGGGGAGACCCAGTACTTC,TRBV12-3/TRBV12-4,TRBJ2-5,NA,NA
CASSPVDRNYGYTF,TGCGCCAGCAGCCCAGTGGACAGAAACTATGGCTACACCTTC,TRBV4-3,TRBJ1-2,NA,few
CAWSPTDRAGNTIYF,TGTGCCTGGAGTCCCACAGACAGGGCCGGAAACACCATATATTTT,TRBV30,TRBJ1-3,TRBD1,NA
CASGMGADLSTDTQYF,TGCGCCAGCGGGATGGGGGCGGACCTTAGCACAGATACGCAGTATTTT,TRBV5-1,TRBJ2-3,NA,NA
CASSQARLAGSSYNEQFF,TGTGCCAGCAGCCAAGCCCGACTAGCGGGGAGCTCCTACAATGAGCAGTTCTTC,TRBV13,TRBJ2-1,TRBD2,NA
CASSLESSGSYEQYF,TGTGCCAGCAGCTTAGAGTCTAGCGGATCCTACGAGCAGTACTTC,TRBV7-9,TRBJ2-7,TRBD2,NA
CASSLNNNQPQHF,TGTGCCAGCAGTTTAAACAACAATCAGCCCCAGCATTTT,TRBV27,TRBJ1-5,NA,NA
CASSPRPSGRNEQFF,TGTGCCAGCTCACCAAGGCCTAGCGGGAGGAATGAGCAGTTCTTC,TRBV18,TRBJ2-1,TRBD2,once
CASSVVLAGTDTQYF,TGTGCCAGTAGTGTCGTCCTAGCGGGGACAGATACGCAGTATTTT,TRBV19,TRBJ2-3,TRBD2,NA
CATSDSVPDSYNEQFF,TGTGCCACCAGTGATTCCGTTCCGGACAGTTACAATGAGCAGTTCTTC,TRBV24-1,TRBJ2-1,NA,NA
CASRDGLAPSTQYF,TGCGCCAGCCGAGATGGACTAGCCCCCAGTACGCAGTATTTT,TRBV5-1,TRBJ2-3,TRBD2,NA
CASSPPTATYGYTF,TGTGCCAGCTCACCTCCGACTGCTACCTATGGCTACACCTTC,TRBV18,TRBJ1-2,NA,NA
CASRGQSNQPQHF,TGTGCCAGCAGGGGACAGAGCAATCAGCCCCAGCATTTT,TRBV2,TRBJ1-5,TRBD1,NA
CASSVGWGGETQYF,TGTGCCAGCAGCGTAGGCTGGGGAGGAGAGACCCAGTACTTC,TRBV9,TRBJ2-5,NA,NA
CASRTSGGTYEQYF,TGTGCCAGTAGAACTAGCGGGGGAACCTACGAGCAGTACTTC,TRBV19,TRBJ2-7,TRBD2,once
CASKDGVRGYTF,TGTGCCAGTAAAGACGGGGTCAGGGGCTACACCTTC,TRBV19,TRBJ1-2,NA,NA
CASSSSDRIGYTF,TGTGCCAGCAGCTCTTCTGACAGGATTGGCTACACCTTC,TRBV7-9,TRBJ1-2,NA,many
CASSHTGGNSPLHF,TGTGCCAGCAGCCACACCGGGGGTAATTCACCCCTCCACTTT,TRBV4-2,TRBJ1-6,NA,NA
CASSSGTLTYEQYF,TGTGCCAGCAGCTCCGGGACTCTAACCTACGAGCAGTACTTC,TRBV5-4,TRBJ2-7,NA,NA
CASSEGQGEKLFF,TGCGCCAGCAGCGAGGGACAGGGGGAAAAACTGTTTTTT,TRBV5-1,TRBJ1-4,TRBD1,NA
CASSEWASGNTGELFF,TGTGCCAGCAGTGAATGGGCTAGCGGGAACACCGGGGAGCTGTTTTTT,TRBV2,TRBJ2-2,TRBD2,NA
CAWSQGLAGTDTQYF,TGTGCCTGGAGTCAGGGACTAGCGGGGACAGATACGCAGTATTTT,TRBV30,TRBJ2-3,TRBD2,NA
CASSSGNTIYF,TGTGCCAGCAGCTCGGGAAACACCATATATTTT,TRBV11-3,TRBJ1-3,NA,NA
CASSLSRGRGDSGELFF,TGTGCCAGCAGCTTAAGTCGGGGCAGGGGGGACTCCGGGGAGCTGTTTTTT,TRBV11-2,TRBJ2-2,NA,NA